The sequence of this TCR beta chain was determined in a study of CD8+ T cells in alopecia areata. About the research overall: Treated patients were scored for severity by percent of scalp affected. Study results and limitations: Amid tofacitinib therapy, many expanded lesional clones stayed present in scalp and blood. Tofacitinib significantly reduced both scalp clonality and expanded CD8+ clones among the top 100.

This clone has more than one count but fewer than ten. Antigen specificity is unknown. The CDR3 totals 17 residues. V was pared by 3 bases and J by 3 bases, with 9 bases of the junction left unmatched. Germline CDR1 SGHKS, CDR2 YYEKEE (reference sequence). It was cDNA, reverse transcribed from extracted RNA, that served as the sequencing template. Libraries were prepared by immunoSEQ multiplex PCR; TCRdb keeps only in-frame clonotypes and omits some of them. This sample yields tens of thousands of clones, of which around 66% are seen a single time; 23% belongs to the top ten. Treatment meaning: oral pan-JAK inhibitor, 5-10 mg twice daily. In alopecia areata patients, both lesional scalp punch biopsies and peripheral blood were collected.

The chain employs TRBV5-5 and TRBJ1-6, with TRBD1 matching over 7 bases. The TCR comes from a human donor with alopecia areata. The material sequenced was CD8+ T cells sorted from blood, taken at week 24, from a patient treated with tofacitinib. The DNA of the CDR3 is TGTGCCAGCAGCTACTCTGACAGGGTACACTATAATTCACCCCTCCACTTT. It codes for CASSYSDRVHYNSPLHF.